The clone carrying this T cell receptor beta chain was detected only a few times. The CDR3 runs 15 residues. The V gene lost 0 bases and the J gene lost 8 bases, with 14 bases spanning the gap. The germline gives CDR1 SGHNT, CDR2 YYREEE (reference sequence). TCRdb's copy holds only in-frame clones and misses some; the assay was immunoSEQ multiplex PCR. Of approximately 200,000 clones in the sample, 81% were seen once. The data originate from a study of blood T cell repertoires in COVID-19. At the level of the study: Nucleic acid was either cDNA or gDNA, and it came from T cells, B-cell-depleted T cells, or PBMCs.

The TCR was taken from a man aged 35 to 55 who had recovered from COVID-19. The sample comprised PBMCs or T cells enriched from blood (not recorded which). V and J are TRBV5-4 and TRBJ1-4, with D maybe TRBD1 (6 bases). The CDR3 loop is CASSLGSGVEEKLFF. The DNA of the CDR3 is TGTGCCAGCAGCTTGGGGTCAGGGGTCGAAGAAAAACTGTTTTTT.